This T cell receptor beta chain originates from a study of T cells in Graves' hyperthyroidism and ophthalmopathy. Study outcomes and limitations: Median prediction lead before ophthalmopathy onset was 6 to 8 months with the model. Researchers found most expanded thyroid clonotypes above 0.001 in blood as well.

Germline-derived CDR1 and CDR2 are LGHDT and YNNKEL (reference sequence). The length of the CDR3 is 16 residues. Trimming took off 2 bases at V and 1 base at J, with 15 bases between the two ends. Using RNA transcripts as the source, TCR beta CDR3 regions were amplified. The HTBI set primed first-round TCR CDR3 RT-PCR. TCRdb called the multiplex PCR reads again in MiXCR, with one record for every CDR3 protein. The profile shows around 690,000 distinct CDR3 sequences, 20% to 25% of them singletons. For this clonotype: Its target is unknown.

The material sequenced was blood. The V and J genes are TRBV3-1 and TRBJ2-7, with a possible D match to TRBD1 (5 bases). This sequence was found in a man under 40 with Graves' ophthalmopathy. In DNA, the CDR3 is TGTGCCAGCAGCCAATCCCCGGGTCAGGGATCCTACGAGCAGTACTTC. Amino acid sequence: CASSQSPGQGSYEQYF.